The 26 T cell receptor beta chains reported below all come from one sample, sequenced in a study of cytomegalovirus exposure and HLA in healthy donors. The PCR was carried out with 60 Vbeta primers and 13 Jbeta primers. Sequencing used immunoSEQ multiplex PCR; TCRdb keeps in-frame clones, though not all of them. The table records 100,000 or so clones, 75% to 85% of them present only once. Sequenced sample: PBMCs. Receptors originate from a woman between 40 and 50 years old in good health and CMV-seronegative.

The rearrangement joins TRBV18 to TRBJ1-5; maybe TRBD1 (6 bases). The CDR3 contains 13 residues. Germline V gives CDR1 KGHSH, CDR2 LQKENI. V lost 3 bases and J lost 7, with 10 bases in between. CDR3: CASSPEQGQPQHF. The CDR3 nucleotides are TGTGCCAGCTCACCGGAACAGGGACAGCCCCAGCATTTT.

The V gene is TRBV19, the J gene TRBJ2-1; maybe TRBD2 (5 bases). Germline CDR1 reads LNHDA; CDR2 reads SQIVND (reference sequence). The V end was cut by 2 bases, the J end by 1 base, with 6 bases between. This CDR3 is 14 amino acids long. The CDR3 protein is CASSIPGSYNEQFF. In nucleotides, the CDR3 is TGTGCCAGTAGTATACCGGGGTCCTACAATGAGCAGTTCTTC.

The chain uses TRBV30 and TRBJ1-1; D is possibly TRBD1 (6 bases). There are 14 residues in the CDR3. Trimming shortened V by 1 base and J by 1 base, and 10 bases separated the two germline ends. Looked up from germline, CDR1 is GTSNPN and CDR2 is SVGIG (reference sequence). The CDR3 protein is CAWSETGRNTEAFF. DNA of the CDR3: TGTGCCTGGAGTGAGACAGGCCGGAACACTGAAGCTTTCTTT.

CDR3 protein: CASSLQSRTGGTDTQYF. The CDR3, as DNA: TGCGCCAGCAGCCTACAATCCAGGACAGGGGGGACAGATACGCAGTATTTT. This chain joins TRBV5-1 and TRBJ2-3, with 10 bases fitting TRBD1. Germline V CDR1 and CDR2: SGHRS, YFSETQ. There are 17 residues in the CDR3. The J segment lost 3 bases and the V segment lost 4 bases, leaving 11 bases of the junction unmatched.

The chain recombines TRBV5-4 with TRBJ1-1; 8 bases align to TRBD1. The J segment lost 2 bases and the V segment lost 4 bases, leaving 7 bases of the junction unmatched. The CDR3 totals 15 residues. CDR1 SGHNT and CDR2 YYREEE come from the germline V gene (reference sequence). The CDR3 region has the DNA TGTGCCAGCAGCCCTCCCGGACAGGGTAACACTGAAGCTTTCTTT. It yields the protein CASSPPGQGNTEAFF.

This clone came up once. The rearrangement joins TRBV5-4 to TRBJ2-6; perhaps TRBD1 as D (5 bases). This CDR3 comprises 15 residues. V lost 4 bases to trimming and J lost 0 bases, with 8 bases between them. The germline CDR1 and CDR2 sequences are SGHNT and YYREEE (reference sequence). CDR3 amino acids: CASSPQGSGANVLTF. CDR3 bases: TGTGCCAGCAGCCCTCAGGGCTCTGGGGCCAACGTCCTGACTTTC. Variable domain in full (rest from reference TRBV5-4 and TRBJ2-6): ETGVTQSPTHLIKTRGQQVTLRCSSQSGHNTVSWYQQALGQGPQFIFQYYREEENGRGNFPPRFSGLQFPNYSSELNVNALELDDSALYLCASSPQGSGANVLTFGAGSRLTVL.

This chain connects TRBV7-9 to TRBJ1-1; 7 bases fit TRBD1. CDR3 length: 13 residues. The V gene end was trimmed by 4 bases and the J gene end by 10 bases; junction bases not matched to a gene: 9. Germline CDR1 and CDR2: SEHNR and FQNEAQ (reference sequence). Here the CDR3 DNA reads TGTGCCAGCAGCTACCCGGGGGACAGAGGAGCTTTCTTT. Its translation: CASSYPGDRGAFF.

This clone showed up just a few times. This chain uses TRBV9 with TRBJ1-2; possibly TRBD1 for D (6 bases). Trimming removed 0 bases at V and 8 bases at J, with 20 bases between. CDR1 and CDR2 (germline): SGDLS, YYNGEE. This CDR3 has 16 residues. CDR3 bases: TGTGCCAGCAGCGTAGGGGGAGGGGGGCAGGTCATCGGCTACACCTTC. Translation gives CASSVGGGGQVIGYTF.

The DNA of the CDR3 is TGTGCCAGCAGACCTAGCGGGGGGGCCTCTGAGCAGTTCTTC. It translates to CASRPSGGASEQFF. The chain links TRBV5-6 to TRBJ2-1, with 12 bases matching TRBD2. From germline, CDR1 is SGHDT and CDR2 YYEEEE. There are 14 residues in the CDR3. With 5 bases clipped from V and 9 bases from J, the junction kept 6 bases outside the gene matches.

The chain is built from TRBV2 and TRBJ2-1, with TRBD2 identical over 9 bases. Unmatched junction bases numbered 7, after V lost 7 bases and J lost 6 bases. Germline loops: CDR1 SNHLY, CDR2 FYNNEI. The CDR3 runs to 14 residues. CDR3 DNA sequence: TGTGCCAGCACGAGGCGGGGGGGCCCCAATGAGCAGTTCTTC. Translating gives CASTRRGGPNEQFF.

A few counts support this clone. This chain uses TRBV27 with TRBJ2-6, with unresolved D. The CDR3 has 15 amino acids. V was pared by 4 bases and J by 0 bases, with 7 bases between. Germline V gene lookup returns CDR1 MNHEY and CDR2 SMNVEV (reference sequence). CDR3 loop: CASSSMSSGANVLTF. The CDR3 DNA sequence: TGTGCCAGCAGTTCCATGTCCTCTGGGGCCAACGTCCTGACTTTC.

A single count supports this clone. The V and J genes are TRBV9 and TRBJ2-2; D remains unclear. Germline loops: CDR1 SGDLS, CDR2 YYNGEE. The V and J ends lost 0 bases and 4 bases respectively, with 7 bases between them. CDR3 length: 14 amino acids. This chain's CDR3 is CASSVGGVTGELFF. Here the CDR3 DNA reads TGTGCCAGCAGCGTAGGCGGAGTCACCGGGGAGCTGTTTTTT.

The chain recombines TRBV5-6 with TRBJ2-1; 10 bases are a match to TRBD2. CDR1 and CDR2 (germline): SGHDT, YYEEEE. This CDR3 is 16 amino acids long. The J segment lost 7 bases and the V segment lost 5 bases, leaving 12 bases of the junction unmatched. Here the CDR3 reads CASRALLAGSLNEQFF. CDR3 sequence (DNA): TGTGCCAGCAGAGCCTTACTAGCGGGGTCTCTTAATGAGCAGTTCTTC.

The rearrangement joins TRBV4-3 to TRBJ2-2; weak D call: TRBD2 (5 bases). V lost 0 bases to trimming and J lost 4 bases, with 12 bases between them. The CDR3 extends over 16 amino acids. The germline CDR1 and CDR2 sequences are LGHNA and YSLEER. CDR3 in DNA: TGCGCCAGCAGCCAAGAAGGGTCACGGGGCACCGGGGAGCTGTTTTTT. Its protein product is CASSQEGSRGTGELFF.

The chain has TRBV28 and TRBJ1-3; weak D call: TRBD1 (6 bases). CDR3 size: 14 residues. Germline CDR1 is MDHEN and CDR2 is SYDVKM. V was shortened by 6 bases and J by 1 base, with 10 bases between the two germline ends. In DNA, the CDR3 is TGTGCCAGCAGGTCCACAGGGTCTGGAAACACCATATATTTT. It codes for CASRSTGSGNTIYF. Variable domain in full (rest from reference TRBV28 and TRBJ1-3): DVKVTQSSRYLVKRTGEKVFLECVQDMDHENMFWYRQDPGLGLRLIYFSYDVKMKEKGDIPEGYSVSREKKERFSLILESASTNQTSMYLCASRSTGSGNTIYFGEGSWLTVV.

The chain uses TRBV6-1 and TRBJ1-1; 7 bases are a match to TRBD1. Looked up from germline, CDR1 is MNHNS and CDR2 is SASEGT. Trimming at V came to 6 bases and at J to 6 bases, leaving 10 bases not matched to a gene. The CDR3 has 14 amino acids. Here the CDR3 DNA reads TGTGCCAGCAGGGGCCGTACAGGGGAACCTGAAGCTTTCTTT. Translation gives CASRGRTGEPEAFF.

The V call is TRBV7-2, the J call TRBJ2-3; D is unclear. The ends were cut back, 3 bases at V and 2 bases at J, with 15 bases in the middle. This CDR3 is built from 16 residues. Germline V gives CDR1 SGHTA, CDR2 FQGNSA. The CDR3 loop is CASSFGVPVYTDTQYF. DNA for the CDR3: TGTGCCAGCAGCTTTGGAGTTCCCGTTTACACAGATACGCAGTATTTT.

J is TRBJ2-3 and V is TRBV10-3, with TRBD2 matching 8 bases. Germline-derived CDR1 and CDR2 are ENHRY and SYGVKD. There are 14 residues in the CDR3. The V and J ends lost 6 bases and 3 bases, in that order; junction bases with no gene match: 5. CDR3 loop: CAISLGLVTDTQYF. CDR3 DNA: TGTGCCATCAGCCTGGGACTAGTAACAGATACGCAGTATTTT.

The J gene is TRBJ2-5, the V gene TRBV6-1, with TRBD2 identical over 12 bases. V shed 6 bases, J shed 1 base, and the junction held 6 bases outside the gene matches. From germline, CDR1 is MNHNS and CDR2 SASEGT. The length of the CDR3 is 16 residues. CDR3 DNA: TGTGCCAGCAGGGAACTAGCGGGGGGACTCCAAGAGACCCAGTACTTC. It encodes CASRELAGGLQETQYF.

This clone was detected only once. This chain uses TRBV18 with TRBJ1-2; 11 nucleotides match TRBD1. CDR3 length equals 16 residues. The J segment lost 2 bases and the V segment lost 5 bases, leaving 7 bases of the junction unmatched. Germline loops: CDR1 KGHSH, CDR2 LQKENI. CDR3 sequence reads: CASSGTGQGDNYGYTF. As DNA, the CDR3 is TGTGCCAGCTCAGGGACGGGACAGGGGGACAACTATGGCTACACCTTC.

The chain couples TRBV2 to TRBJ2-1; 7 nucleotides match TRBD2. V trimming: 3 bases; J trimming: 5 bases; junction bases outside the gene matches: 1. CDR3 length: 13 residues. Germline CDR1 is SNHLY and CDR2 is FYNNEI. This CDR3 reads CASSDGGNNEQFF. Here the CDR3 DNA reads TGTGCCAGCAGTGACGGGGGGAACAATGAGCAGTTCTTC.

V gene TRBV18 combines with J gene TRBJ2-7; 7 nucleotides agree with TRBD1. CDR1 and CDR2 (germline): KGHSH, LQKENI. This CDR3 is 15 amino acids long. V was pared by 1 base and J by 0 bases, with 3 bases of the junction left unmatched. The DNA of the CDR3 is TGTGCCAGCTCACCACTACAGGGGACCTCCTACGAGCAGTACTTC. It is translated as CASSPLQGTSYEQYF. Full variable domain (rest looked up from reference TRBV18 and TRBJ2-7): NAGVMQNPRHLVRRRGQEARLRCSPMKGHSHVYWYRQLPEEGLKFMVYLQKENIIDESGMPKERFSAEFPKEGPSILRIQQVVRGDSAAYFCASSPLQGTSYEQYFGPGTRLTVT.

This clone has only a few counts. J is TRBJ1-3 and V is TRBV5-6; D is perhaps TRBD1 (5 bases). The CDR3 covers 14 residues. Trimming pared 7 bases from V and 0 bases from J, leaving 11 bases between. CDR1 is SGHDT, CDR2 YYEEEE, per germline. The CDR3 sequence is CASGEGNSGNTIYF. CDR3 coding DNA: TGTGCCAGCGGGGAGGGGAACTCTGGAAACACCATATATTTT.

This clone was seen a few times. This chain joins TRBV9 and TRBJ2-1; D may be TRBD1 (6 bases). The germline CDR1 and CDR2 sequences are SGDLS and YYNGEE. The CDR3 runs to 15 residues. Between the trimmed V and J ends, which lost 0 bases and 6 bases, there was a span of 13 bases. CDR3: CASSVAGVEGNEQFF. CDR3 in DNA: TGTGCCAGCAGCGTAGCAGGGGTAGAGGGCAATGAGCAGTTCTTC.

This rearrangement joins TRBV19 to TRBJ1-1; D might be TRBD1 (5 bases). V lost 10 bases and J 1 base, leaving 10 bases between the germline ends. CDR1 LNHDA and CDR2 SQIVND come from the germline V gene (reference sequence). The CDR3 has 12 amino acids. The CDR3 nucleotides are TGTGCCACCTCCCAGGGGAACACTGAAGCTTTCTTT. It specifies CATSQGNTEAFF.

The CDR3 coding sequence is TGCGCCAGCAGCTTGGAGCCCCCAACTAGCTTCCCAGATACGCAGTATTTT. Residues: CASSLEPPTSFPDTQYF. V is TRBV5-1 and J is TRBJ2-3, with a possible D match to TRBD2 (6 bases). This CDR3 region has 17 residues. Germline V gives CDR1 SGHRS, CDR2 YFSETQ. V lost 0 bases, J lost 4 bases, and 18 bases lay in between.